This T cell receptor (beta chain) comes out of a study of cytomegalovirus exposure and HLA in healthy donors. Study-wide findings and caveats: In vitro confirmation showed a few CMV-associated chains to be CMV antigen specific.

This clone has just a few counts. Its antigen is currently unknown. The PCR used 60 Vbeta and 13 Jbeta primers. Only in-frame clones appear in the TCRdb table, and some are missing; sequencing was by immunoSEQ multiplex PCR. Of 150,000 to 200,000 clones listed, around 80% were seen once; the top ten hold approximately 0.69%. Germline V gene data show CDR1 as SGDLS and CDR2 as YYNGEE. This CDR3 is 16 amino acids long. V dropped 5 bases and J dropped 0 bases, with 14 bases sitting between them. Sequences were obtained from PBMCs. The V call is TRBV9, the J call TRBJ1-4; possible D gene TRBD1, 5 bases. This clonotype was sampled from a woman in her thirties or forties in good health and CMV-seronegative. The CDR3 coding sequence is TGTGCCAGCAGTCGATCTTCGGGGGCAACTAATGAAAAACTGTTTTTT. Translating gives CASSRSSGATNEKLFF.